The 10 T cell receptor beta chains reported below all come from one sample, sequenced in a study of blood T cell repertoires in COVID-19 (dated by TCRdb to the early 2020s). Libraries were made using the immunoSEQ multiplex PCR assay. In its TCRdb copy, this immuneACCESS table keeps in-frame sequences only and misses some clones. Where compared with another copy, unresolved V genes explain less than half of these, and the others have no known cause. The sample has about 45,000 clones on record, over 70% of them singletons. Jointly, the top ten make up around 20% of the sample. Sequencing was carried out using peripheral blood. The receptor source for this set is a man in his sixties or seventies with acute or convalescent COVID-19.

The CDR3 DNA follows: TGTGCCAGCAGCTTAGGACAGGGGCCAGAAGCTTTCTTT. Amino acid sequence: CASSLGQGPEAFF. The rearrangement links TRBV7-2 to TRBJ1-1; TRBD1 matches 8 bases. CDR3 size: 13 residues. V shed 1 base, J shed 8 bases, and the junction held 3 bases outside the gene matches. Germline-derived CDR1 and CDR2 are SGHTA and FQGNSA.

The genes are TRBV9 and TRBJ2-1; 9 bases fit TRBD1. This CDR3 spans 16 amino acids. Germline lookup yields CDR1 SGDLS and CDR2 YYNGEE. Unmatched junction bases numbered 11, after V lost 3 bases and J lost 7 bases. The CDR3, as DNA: TGTGCCAGCAGCGGAACCGGGACAGGGCCTCTTAATGAGCAGTTCTTC. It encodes CASSGTGTGPLNEQFF.

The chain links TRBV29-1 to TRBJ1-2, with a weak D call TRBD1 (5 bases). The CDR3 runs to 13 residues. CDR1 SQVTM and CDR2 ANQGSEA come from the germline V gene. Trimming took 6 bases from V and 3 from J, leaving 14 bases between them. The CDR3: CSVWGGKDYGYTF. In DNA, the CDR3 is TGCAGCGTCTGGGGGGGGAAGGACTATGGCTACACCTTC. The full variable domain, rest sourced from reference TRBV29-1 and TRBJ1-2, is SAVISQKPSRDICQRGTSLTIQCQVDSQVTMMFWYRQQPGQSLTLIATANQGSEATYESGFVIDKFPISRPNLTFSTLTVSNMSPEDSSIYLCSVWGGKDYGYTFGSGTRLTVV.

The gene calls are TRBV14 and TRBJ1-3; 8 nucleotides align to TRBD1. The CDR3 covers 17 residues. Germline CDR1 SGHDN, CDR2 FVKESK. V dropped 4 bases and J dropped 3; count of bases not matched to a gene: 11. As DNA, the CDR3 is TGTGCCAGCAGCCGCTTTTCAAACAGGGGGTTTGGAAACACCATATATTTT. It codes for CASSRFSNRGFGNTIYF.

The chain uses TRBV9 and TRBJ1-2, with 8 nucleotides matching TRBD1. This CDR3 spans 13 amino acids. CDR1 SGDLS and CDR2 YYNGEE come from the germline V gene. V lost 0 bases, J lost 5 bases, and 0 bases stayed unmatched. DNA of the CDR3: TGTGCCAGCAGCGTAGGGACAGGGTATGGCTACACCTTC. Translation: CASSVGTGYGYTF. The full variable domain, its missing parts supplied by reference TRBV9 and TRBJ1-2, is DSGVTQTPKHLITATGQRVTLRCSPRSGDLSVYWYQQSLDQGLQFLIQYYNGEERAKGNILERFSAQQFPDLHSELNLSSLELGDSALYFCASSVGTGYGYTFGSGTRLTVV.

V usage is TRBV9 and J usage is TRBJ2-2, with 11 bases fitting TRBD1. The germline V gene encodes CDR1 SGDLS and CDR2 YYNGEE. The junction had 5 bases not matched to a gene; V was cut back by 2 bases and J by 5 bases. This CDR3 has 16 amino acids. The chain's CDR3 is CASSVRTGGATGELFF. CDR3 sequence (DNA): TGTGCCAGCAGCGTTCGGACAGGGGGCGCGACCGGGGAGCTGTTTTTT.

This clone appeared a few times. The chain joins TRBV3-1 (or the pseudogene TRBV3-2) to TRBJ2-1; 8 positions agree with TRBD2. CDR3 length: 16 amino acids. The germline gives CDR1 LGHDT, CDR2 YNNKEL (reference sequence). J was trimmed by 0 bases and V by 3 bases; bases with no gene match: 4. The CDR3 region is CASSHTGTSSYNEQFF. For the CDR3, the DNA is TGTGCCAGCAGCCACACTGGGACTAGCTCCTACAATGAGCAGTTCTTC.

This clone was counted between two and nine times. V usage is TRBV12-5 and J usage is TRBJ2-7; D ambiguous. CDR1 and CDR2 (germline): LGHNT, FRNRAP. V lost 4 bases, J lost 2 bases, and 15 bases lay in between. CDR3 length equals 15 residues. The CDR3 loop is CASGSINYYPYEQYF. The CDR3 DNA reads TGTGCTAGTGGTTCGATTAACTACTACCCCTACGAGCAGTACTTC.

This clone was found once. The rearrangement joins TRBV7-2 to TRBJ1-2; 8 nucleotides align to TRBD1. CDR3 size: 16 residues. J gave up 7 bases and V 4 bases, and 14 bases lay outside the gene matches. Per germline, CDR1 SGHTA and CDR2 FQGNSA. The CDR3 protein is CASSSDNRGLNGGYTF. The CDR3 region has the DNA TGTGCCAGCAGCTCGGACAACAGGGGGTTGAATGGTGGCTACACCTTC.

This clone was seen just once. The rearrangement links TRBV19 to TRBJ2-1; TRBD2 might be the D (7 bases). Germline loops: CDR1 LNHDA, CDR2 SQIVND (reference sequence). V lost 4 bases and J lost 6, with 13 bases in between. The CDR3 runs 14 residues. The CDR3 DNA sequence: TGTGCCAGTAGTACGGGGGGCTGGGGCAATGAGCAGTTCTTC. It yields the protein CASSTGGWGNEQFF.